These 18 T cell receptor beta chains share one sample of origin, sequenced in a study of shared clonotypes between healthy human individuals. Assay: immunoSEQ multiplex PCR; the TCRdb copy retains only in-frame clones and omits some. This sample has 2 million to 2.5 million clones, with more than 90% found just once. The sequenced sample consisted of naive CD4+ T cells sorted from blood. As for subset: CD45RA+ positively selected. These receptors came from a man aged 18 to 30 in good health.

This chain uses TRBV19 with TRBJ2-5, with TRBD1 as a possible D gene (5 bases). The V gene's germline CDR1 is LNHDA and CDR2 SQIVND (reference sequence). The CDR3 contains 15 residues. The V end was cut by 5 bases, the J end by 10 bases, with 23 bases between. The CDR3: CASSPEVRVKIGQYF. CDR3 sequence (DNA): TGTGCCAGTAGTCCTGAGGTCAGGGTTAAAATAGGCCAGTACTTC. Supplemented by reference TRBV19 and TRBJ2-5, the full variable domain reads DGGITQSPKYLFRKEGQNVTLSCEQNLNHDAMYWYRQDPGQGLRLIYYSQIVNDFQKGDIAEGYSVSREKKESFPLTVTSAQKNPTAFYLCASSPEVRVKIGQYFGPGTRLLVL.

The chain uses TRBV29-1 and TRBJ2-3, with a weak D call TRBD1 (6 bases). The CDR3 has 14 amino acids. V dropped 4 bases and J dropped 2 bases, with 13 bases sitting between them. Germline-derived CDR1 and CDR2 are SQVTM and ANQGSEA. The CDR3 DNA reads TGCAGCGTTGGACAGGCGATACCCACAGATACGCAGTATTTT. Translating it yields CSVGQAIPTDTQYF.

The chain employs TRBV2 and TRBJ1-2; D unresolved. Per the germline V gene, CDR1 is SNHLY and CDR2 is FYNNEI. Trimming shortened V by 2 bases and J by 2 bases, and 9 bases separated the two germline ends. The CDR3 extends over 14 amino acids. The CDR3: CASSEIKGNYGYTF. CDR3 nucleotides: TGTGCCAGCAGTGAAATAAAAGGGAACTATGGCTACACCTTC.

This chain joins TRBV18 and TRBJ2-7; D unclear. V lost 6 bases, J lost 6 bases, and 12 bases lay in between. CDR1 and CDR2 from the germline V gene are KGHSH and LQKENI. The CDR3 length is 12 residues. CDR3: CASSAQLGEQYF. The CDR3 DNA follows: TGTGCCAGCTCCGCCCAGCTTGGCGAGCAGTACTTC.

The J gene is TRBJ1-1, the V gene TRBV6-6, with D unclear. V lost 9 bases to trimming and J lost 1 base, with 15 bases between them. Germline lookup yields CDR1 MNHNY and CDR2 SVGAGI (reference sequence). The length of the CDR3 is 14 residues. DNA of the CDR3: TGTGCCAGTACTCTCAAGGACGCGAACACTGAAGCTTTCTTT. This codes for CASTLKDANTEAFF.

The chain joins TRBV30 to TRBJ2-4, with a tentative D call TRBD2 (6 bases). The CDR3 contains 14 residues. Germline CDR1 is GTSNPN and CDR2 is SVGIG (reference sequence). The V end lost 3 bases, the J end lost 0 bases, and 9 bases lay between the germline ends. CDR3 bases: TGTGCCTGGAGGGAGGGCCTAGCCAAAAACATTCAGTACTTC. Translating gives CAWREGLAKNIQYF.

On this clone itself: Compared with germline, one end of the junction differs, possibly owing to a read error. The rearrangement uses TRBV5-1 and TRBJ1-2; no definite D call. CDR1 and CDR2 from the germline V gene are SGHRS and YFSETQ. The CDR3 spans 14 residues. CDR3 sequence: CASSLENPTTGSIF. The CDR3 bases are TGCGCCAGCAGCTTGGAAAACCCGACCACGGGCTCCATCTTC.

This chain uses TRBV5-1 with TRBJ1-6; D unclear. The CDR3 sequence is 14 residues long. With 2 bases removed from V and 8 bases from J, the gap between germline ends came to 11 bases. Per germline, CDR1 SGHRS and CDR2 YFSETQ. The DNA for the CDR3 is TGCGCCAGCAGCTTAGGCCCGATCGATTCACCCCTCCACTTT. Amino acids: CASSLGPIDSPLHF.

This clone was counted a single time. The CDR3 DNA reads as TGTGCCAGCAGCGTAGAAGGGACTAGCGGGATAGGTGAGCAGTTCTTC. Its protein is CASSVEGTSGIGEQFF. The chain recombines TRBV9 with TRBJ2-1; TRBD2 matches 13 bases. This CDR3 has 16 amino acids. Germline lookup yields CDR1 SGDLS and CDR2 YYNGEE. V was pared by 0 bases and J by 9 bases, with 6 bases of the junction left unmatched.

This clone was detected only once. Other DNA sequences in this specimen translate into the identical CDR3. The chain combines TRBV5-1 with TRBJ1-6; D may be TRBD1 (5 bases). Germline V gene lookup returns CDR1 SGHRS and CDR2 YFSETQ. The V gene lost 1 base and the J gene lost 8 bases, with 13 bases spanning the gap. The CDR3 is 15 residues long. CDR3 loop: CASSLRPGGDSPLHF. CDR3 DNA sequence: TGCGCCAGCAGCTTGCGGCCGGGGGGAGATTCACCCCTCCACTTT.

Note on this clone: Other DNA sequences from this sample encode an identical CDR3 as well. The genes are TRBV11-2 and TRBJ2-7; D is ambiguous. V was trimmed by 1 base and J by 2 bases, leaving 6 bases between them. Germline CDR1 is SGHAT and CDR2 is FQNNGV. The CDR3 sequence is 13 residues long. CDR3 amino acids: CASSLGLPYEQYF. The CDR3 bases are TGTGCCAGCAGCTTAGGGCTTCCCTACGAGCAGTACTTC.

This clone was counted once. CDR3 in amino acids: CASSAGPLLNSPLHF. The CDR3 nucleotides are TGTGCCAGCAGTGCGGGACCTTTGCTCAATTCACCCCTCCACTTT. The chain carries TRBV6-5 and TRBJ1-6; D is possibly TRBD1 (5 bases). The CDR3 is made up of 15 amino acids. Germline V gives CDR1 MNHEY, CDR2 SVGAGI. V shed 5 bases and J shed 7 bases, with 15 bases lying between them.

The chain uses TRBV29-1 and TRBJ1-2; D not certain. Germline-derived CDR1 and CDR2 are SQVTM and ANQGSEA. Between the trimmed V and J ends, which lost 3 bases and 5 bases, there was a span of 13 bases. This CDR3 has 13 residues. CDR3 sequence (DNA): TGCAGCGTTGATGGCAGCCCCCCTTATGGCTACACCTTC. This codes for CSVDGSPPYGYTF. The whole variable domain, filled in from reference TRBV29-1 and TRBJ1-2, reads SAVISQKPSRDICQRGTSLTIQCQVDSQVTMMFWYRQQPGQSLTLIATANQGSEATYESGFVIDKFPISRPNLTFSTLTVSNMSPEDSSIYLCSVDGSPPYGYTFGSGTRLTVV.

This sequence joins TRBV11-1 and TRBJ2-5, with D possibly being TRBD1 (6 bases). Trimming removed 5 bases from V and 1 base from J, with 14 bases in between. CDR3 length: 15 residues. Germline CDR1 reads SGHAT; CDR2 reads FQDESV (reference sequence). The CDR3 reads CASSPQRTVQETQYF. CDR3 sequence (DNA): TGTGCCAGCAGCCCCCAGAGGACAGTCCAAGAGACCCAGTACTTC.

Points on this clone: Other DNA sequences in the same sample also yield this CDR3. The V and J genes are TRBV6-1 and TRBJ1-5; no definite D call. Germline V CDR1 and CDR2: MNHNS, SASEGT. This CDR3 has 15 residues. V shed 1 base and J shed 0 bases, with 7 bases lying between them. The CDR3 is CASSEGQSSNQPQHF. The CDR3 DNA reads TGTGCCAGCAGTGAAGGGCAGTCTAGCAATCAGCCCCAGCATTTT.

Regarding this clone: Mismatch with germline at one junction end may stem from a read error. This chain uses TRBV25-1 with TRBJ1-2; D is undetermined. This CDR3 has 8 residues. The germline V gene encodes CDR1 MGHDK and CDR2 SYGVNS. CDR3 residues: CASSHGCF. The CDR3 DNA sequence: TGTGCCAGCAGCCATGGGTGCTTC.

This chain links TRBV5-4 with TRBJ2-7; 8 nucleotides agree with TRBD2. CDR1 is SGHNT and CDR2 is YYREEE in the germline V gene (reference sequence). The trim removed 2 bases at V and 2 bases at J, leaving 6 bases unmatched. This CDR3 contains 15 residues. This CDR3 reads CASSFLSGGTYEQYF. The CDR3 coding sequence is TGTGCCAGCAGCTTTCTGAGCGGGGGAACCTACGAGCAGTACTTC.

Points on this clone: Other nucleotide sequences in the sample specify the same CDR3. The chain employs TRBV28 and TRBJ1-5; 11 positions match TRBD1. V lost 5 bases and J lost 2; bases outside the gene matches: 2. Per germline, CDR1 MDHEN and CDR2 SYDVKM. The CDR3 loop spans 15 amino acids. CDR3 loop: CASSPGQGGNQPQHF. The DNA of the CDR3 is TGTGCCAGCAGTCCGGGACAGGGGGGCAATCAGCCCCAGCATTTT.